This T cell receptor (beta chain) came from a study of T cells after yellow fever vaccination. Background on the study: Fractions low in cell number were prepared with SMART-Seq v4 Ultra Low Input.

The CDR3 contains 15 residues. V gave up 4 bases and J gave up 5 bases; unmatched junction bases: 7. 5'RACE template switching produced TCR cDNA carrying a universal primer site and UMIs. TCRdb re-analysed the 5' RACE reads in MiXCR, keeping a single row per CDR3 protein. The table records 60,000 to 85,000 distinct CDR3 sequences, around 7% of them present only once. This clonotype was observed at least ten times. Its antigen remains unidentified. Study-wide findings and caveats: A faster peak, day 5 versus 15, was reached by the weaker secondary response. Boosting was followed by the reappearance of most primary-vaccination clones (96% CD4, about 90% CD8).

The receptor was isolated from a young man who received the YFV17D yellow fever vaccine. Sequencing was performed on CD8+ T cells sorted from PBMCs, taken around 45 days after the first yellow fever vaccination. The chain is built from TRBV12-3 or TRBV12-4 and TRBJ2-1, with TRBD1 matching over 8 bases. The CDR3 sequence: CASSSTGAYDNEQFF. CDR3 nucleotide sequence: TGTGCCAGCAGTTCGACAGGGGCTTATGACAATGAGCAGTTCTTC.